This record concerns one T cell receptor beta chain sequence. Its cognate antigen is unknown. An end of the junction does not agree with germline; a read error may underlie this. The data were obtained in a study of glioma-infiltrating T cells. The germline gives CDR1 MNHEY, CDR2 SVGEGT. This CDR3 contains 16 residues. Using RNA template, CDR3s of TCR alpha and beta were amplified with iRepertoire arm-PCR. Input was roughly 100-450 ng of tissue mRNA or PBMC total RNA. Each CDR3 protein is one row after TCRdb ran MiXCR on the multiplex PCR reads. The repertoire includes some 93,000 distinct CDR3 sequences, 35% to 45% of them detected once, and 35% to 45% sits in the top ten. Regarding the study as a whole: Very few CDR3 sequences were shared between tissue and blood. Above-expected tissue-blood divergence occurred in all gliomas, most in low-grade ones.

The chain has TRBV6-2 or TRBV6-3 and TRBJ2-1; D uncertain. Sequenced: glioma tissue, nonneoplastic brain tissue, or PBMCs (not recorded which). The TCR originated in a human donor with low-grade glioma or glioblastoma, undergoing nonglioma brain surgery, or in good health (not recorded which). The CDR3 protein is CAGSYDSFPVAYEHFF. CDR3 in DNA: TGTGCCGGCAGTTACGATTCTTTTCCGGTTGCCTATGAGCATTTCTTC.